These 8 T cell receptor beta chains were sequenced from one sample in a study of memory CD4+ T cells and cytomegalovirus serostatus. The sort gate was single viable CD3+CD4+CD8-CD45RO+ cells for memory CD4+ T cells. Clones were sequenced by immunoSEQ multiplex PCR, and TCRdb holds only the in-frame ones, with some missing. Seen here are approximately 74,000 clones, 60% to 85% observed once, and the top ten hold about 4.5%. The sample was memory CD4+ T cells from blood. All receptors derive from an adult in good health and CMV-seropositive.

The rearrangement joins TRBV20-1 to TRBJ2-5, with D uncertain. Per the germline V gene, CDR1 is DFQATT and CDR2 is SNEGSKA (reference sequence). This CDR3 has 11 amino acids. The germline V and J ends were trimmed by 6 bases and 5 bases, with 10 bases remaining between them. The CDR3 region is CSAPIRETQYF. The CDR3 DNA is TGCAGTGCCCCCATTCGGGAGACCCAGTACTTC.

This clone was seen a handful of times. The chain uses TRBV4-2 and TRBJ1-6; TRBD1 matches at 8 bases. CDR3 length equals 17 residues. The junction had 6 bases not matched to a gene; V was cut back by 3 bases and J by 2 bases. The germline V gene has CDR1 LGHNA and CDR2 YNFKEQ. CDR3 coding DNA: TGTGCCAGCAGCCAGGATGGACAGGGACCCTATAATTCACCCCTCCACTTT. As protein: CASSQDGQGPYNSPLHF.

This sequence joins TRBV14 and TRBJ2-6; D unclear. V dropped 0 bases and J dropped 0 bases, with 18 bases sitting between them. The CDR3 sequence is 20 residues long. The germline gives CDR1 SGHDN, CDR2 FVKESK. CDR3 coding DNA: TGTGCCAGCAGCCAAGATGCAAGCGCGAGGTGGAACTCTGGGGCCAACGTCCTGACTTTC. This translates into CASSQDASARWNSGANVLTF.

This clone was found a few times. V usage is TRBV7-2 and J usage is TRBJ2-2, with D uncertain. The CDR3 spans 13 residues. CDR1 is SGHTA and CDR2 is FQGNSA in the germline V gene. The ends were cut back, 5 bases at V and 0 bases at J, with 4 bases in the middle. CDR3 bases: TGTGCCAGCAGCCCCTCGAACACCGGGGAGCTGTTTTTT. It translates to CASSPSNTGELFF.

The CDR3 protein is CASRNGPTIYNEQFF. In DNA, the CDR3 is TGTGCCAGTAGGAATGGACCAACTATTTACAATGAGCAGTTCTTC. V is TRBV19 and J is TRBJ2-1, with D unresolved. The germline gives CDR1 LNHDA, CDR2 SQIVND (reference sequence). The CDR3 extends over 15 amino acids. The V and J ends lost 6 bases and 4 bases respectively, with 16 bases between them.

CDR3 in amino acids: CASSRLVGSEQYF. CDR3 nucleotides: TGTGCCAGCAGCCGCCTTGTTGGAAGCGAGCAGTACTTC. The chain uses TRBV14 and TRBJ2-7; D not certain. The V gene lost 4 bases and the J gene lost 6 bases, with 13 bases spanning the gap. This CDR3 has 13 amino acids. Germline V CDR1 and CDR2: SGHDN, FVKESK.

The chain carries TRBV7-2 and TRBJ2-7, with 10 bases identical to TRBD2. V lost 5 bases to trimming and J lost 0 bases; unmatched junction nucleotides: 4. CDR1 SGHTA and CDR2 FQGNSA come from the germline V gene. The CDR3 is made up of 15 amino acids. For the CDR3, the DNA is TGTGCCAGCAGCCCTAGACTAGCGGGCTCCTACGAGCAGTACTTC. Its protein product is CASSPRLAGSYEQYF.

The table lists this clone with a few counts. The rearrangement joins TRBV7-9 to TRBJ1-6; 8 bases are shared with TRBD1. CDR1 SEHNR and CDR2 FQNEAQ come from the germline V gene (reference sequence). The CDR3 runs 14 residues. Trimming took 7 bases from V and 6 from J; bases not matched to a gene: 5. The CDR3 DNA sequence: TGTGCCAGCACCACGGGACAGGCTAATTCACCCCTCCACTTT. Protein sequence: CASTTGQANSPLHF.